The T cell receptor (beta chain) under discussion was sequenced for a study of neurological immune-mediated disorders. Study observations and caveats: When the repertoires were sorted by phylogenetic grouping, those of 18 of 34 multiple sclerosis patients ended up in one related-CDR3 cluster, a possible signature. Multiple sclerosis was found to have the least TCR clonal expansion, below healthy controls, and HTLV-1-associated myelopathy the most.

This clonotype has just a few counts. Its cognate antigen is unknown. cDNA was made by 5'RACE with 10-nucleotide random UMIs. TCRdb re-analysed the 5' RACE reads in MiXCR, keeping a single row per CDR3 protein. The table has 50,000 to 60,000 distinct CDR3 sequences, about 4% seen once; the top ten hold roughly 2%. Sorted libraries drew on approximately 1 million CD4+ or CD8+ T cells. The CDR3 runs to 16 residues. V dropped 0 bases and J dropped 1 base, with 13 bases sitting between them. Germline CDR1 SGHRS, CDR2 YFSETQ. The sample taken for sequencing was CD4+ T cells from blood. This chain uses TRBV5-1 with TRBJ1-1; D is unresolved. The TCR comes from a woman aged 40 to 49 with multiple sclerosis. CDR3 amino acids: CASSLAVHLRNTEAFF. In DNA, the CDR3 is TGCGCCAGCAGCTTGGCAGTCCACCTAAGGAACACTGAAGCTTTCTTT.